This record concerns one T cell receptor beta chain sequence. This specimen comes from a study of T cells in Graves' hyperthyroidism and ophthalmopathy. Regions amplified from RNA transcripts were the TCR beta CDR3 regions. The HTBI set primed first-round TCR CDR3 RT-PCR. Each CDR3 protein is one row after TCRdb ran MiXCR on the multiplex PCR reads. In the table there are 550,000 to 700,000 distinct CDR3 sequences, around 42% of which are singletons. The CDR3 has 13 amino acids. Germline V gives CDR1 MGHDK, CDR2 SYGVNS. The V gene lost 7 bases and the J gene lost 4 bases, with 10 bases spanning the gap.

The source is an adult woman with Graves' disease, either hyperthyroidism or ophthalmopathy (not recorded which). The sample consisted of peripheral blood or thyroid tissue (not recorded which). V gene TRBV25-1 combines with J gene TRBJ1-4, with D hard to call. CDR3 sequence (DNA): TGTGCCAGCACCCCCAGCCTTAATGAAAAACTGTTTTTT. As protein: CASTPSLNEKLFF.